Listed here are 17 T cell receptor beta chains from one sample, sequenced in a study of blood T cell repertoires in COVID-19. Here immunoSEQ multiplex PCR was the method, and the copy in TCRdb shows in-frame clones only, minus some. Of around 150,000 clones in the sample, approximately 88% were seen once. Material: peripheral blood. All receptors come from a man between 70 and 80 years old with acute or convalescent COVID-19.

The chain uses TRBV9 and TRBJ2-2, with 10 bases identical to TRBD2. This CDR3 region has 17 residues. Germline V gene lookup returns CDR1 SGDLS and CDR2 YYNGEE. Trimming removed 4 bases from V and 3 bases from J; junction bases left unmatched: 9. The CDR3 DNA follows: TGTGCCAGCAGCCCTAGGGAGCGGGGGGGGTACACCGGGGAGCTGTTTTTT. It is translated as CASSPRERGGYTGELFF.

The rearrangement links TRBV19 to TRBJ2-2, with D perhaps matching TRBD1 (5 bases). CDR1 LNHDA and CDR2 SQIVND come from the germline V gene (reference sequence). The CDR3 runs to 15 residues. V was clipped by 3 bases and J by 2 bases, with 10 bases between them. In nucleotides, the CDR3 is TGTGCCAGTAGTATGGGGCCGGTCAACACCGGGGAGCTGTTTTTT. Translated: CASSMGPVNTGELFF.

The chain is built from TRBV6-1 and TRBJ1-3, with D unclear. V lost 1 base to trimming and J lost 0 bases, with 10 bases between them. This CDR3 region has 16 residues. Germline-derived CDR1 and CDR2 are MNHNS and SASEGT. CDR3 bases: TGTGCCAGCAGTGAAGTCCAAGCGAGCTCTGGAAACACCATATATTTT. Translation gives CASSEVQASSGNTIYF.

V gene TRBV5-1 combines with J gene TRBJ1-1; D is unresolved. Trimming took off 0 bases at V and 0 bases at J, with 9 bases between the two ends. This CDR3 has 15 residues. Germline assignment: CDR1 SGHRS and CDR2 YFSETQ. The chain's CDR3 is CASSLGNNMNTEAFF. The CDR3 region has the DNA TGCGCCAGCAGCTTGGGTAATAACATGAACACTGAAGCTTTCTTT.

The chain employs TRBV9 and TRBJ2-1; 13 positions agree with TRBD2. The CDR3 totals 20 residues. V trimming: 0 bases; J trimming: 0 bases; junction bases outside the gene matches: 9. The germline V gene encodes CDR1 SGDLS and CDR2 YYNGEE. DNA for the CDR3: TGTGCCAGCAGCGTAGGTCCCGGGACTAGCGGGGCCAGCTCCTACAATGAGCAGTTCTTC. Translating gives CASSVGPGTSGASSYNEQFF.

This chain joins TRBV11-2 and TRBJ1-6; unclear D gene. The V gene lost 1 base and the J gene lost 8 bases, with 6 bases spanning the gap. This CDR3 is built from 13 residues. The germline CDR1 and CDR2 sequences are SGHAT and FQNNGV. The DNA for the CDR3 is TGTGCCAGCAGCTTAGTGTTCGATTCACCCCTCCACTTT. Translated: CASSLVFDSPLHF.

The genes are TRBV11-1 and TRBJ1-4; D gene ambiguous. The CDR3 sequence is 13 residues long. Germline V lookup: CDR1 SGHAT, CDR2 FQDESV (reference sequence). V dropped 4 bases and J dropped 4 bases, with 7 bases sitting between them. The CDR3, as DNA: TGTGCCAGCAGCTCAACCGGTAATGAAAAACTGTTTTTT. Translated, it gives CASSSTGNEKLFF.

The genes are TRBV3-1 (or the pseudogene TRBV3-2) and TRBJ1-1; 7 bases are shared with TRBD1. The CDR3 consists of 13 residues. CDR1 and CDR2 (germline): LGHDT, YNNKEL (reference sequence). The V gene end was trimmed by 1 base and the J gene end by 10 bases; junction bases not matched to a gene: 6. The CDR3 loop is CASSQGQGTIAFF. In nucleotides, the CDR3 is TGTGCCAGCAGCCAAGGACAGGGCACCATAGCTTTCTTT.

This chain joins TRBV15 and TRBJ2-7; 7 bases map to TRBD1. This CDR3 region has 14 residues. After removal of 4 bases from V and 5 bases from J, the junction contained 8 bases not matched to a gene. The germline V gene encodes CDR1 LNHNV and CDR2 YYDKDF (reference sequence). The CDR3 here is CATSTRQGYHEQYF. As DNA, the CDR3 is TGTGCCACCAGCACCAGACAGGGTTACCACGAGCAGTACTTC.

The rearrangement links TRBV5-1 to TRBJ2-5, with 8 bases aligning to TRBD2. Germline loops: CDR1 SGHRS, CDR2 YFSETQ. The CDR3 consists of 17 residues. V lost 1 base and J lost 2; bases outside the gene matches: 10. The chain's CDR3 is CASSLRSLAGGQETQYF. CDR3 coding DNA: TGCGCCAGCAGCTTGCGTTCCCTTGCGGGGGGTCAAGAGACCCAGTACTTC.

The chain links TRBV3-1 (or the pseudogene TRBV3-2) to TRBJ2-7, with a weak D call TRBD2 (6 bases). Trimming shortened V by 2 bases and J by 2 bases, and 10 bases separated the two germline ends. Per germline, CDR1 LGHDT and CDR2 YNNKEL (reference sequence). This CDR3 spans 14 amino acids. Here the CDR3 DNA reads TGTGCCAGCAGCCAACGGGGGACGACCTACGAGCAGTACTTC. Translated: CASSQRGTTYEQYF.

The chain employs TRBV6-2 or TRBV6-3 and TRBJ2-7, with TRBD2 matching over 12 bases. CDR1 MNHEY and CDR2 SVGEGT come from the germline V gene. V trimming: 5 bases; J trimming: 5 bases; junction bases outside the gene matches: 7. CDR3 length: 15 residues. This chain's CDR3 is CASSATLAGGHEQYF. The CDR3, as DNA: TGTGCCAGCAGTGCAACACTAGCGGGAGGCCACGAGCAGTACTTC.

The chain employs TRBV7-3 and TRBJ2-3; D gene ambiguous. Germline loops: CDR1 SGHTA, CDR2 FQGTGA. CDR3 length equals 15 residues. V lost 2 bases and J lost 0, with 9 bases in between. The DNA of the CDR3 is TGTGCCAGCAGCTTACAGGCAGCAAGCACAGATACGCAGTATTTT. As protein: CASSLQAASTDTQYF.

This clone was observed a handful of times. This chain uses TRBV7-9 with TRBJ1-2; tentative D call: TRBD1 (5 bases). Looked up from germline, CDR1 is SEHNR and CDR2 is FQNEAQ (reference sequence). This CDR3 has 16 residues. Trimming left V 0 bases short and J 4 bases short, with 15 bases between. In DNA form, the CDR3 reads TGTGCCAGCAGCTTAGCGGGGGGAACTTCGACCTATGGCTACACCTTC. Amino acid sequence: CASSLAGGTSTYGYTF.

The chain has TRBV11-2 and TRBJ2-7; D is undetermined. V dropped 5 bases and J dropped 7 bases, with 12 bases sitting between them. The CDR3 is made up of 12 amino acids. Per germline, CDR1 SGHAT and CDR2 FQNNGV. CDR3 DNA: TGTGCCAGCAGCGCCCCCATTCGGGAGCAGTACTTC. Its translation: CASSAPIREQYF.

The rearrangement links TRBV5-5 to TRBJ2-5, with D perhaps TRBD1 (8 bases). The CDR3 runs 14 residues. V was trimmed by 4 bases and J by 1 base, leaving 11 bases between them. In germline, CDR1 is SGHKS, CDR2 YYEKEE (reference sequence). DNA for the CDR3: TGTGCCAGCAGCACAGGGGGGGGCCAAGAGACCCAGTACTTC. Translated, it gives CASSTGGGQETQYF.

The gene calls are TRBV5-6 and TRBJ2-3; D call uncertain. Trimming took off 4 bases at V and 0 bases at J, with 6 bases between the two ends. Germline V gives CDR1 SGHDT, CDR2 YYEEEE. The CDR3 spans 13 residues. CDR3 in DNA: TGTGCCAGCAGCCGTAGTAGCACAGATACGCAGTATTTT. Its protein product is CASSRSSTDTQYF.